This T cell receptor beta chain is from a study of blood T cell repertoires in COVID-19. Study at large: COVID-19 samples, acute and convalescent, were from the United States, Italy and Spain. PBMCs, B-cell-depleted T cells, or T cells provided the cDNA or gDNA that made up the material.

The CDR3 covers 12 residues. Trimming left V 4 bases short and J 4 bases short, with 7 bases between. Germline CDR1 is SNHLY and CDR2 is FYNNEI. Original data processing: From reference gene primer amplification, estimates of nucleated cell counts were derived. Sequencing used immunoSEQ multiplex PCR; TCRdb keeps in-frame clones, though not all of them. That table is the source of V, J and clone size, and D and trimming were worked out from the DNA. The data show about 72,000 clones, approximately 89% seen once. J is TRBJ1-2 and V is TRBV2; D remains unclear. The specimen sequenced was peripheral blood. This TCR derives from a woman aged 55-70 years with acute or convalescent COVID-19. CDR3 DNA sequence: TGTGCCAGCAGTGTCGTCCTCTATGGCTACACCTTC. It yields the protein CASSVVLYGYTF.